This TCR beta chain was sequenced in a study of vaccination and CD4 T cells after COVID-19. Study at large: Six men and four women formed the convalescents, two being Hispanic. Researchers treated cells with overlapping spike peptides taken from SARS-CoV-2, HCoV-NL63, HCoV-OC43 and HCoV-229E. The interval from dose two to post-vaccine sampling had a median of approximately 73 days, and it ranged from 14 to 241.

V was shortened by 6 bases and J by 2 bases, with 11 bases between the two germline ends. This CDR3 has 14 residues. Germline V gene data show CDR1 as DFQATT and CDR2 as SNEGSKA (reference sequence). Sequenced with the Oncomine TCR Beta short-read assay was DNA taken from cultured CD4+ T cells. Genomic DNA from cultured CD4+ T cells was extracted. TCRdb re-called the PCR reads with MiXCR, one entry per CDR3 protein. The table lists approximately 7,100 distinct CDR3 sequences, 50% of them singletons. With regard to this clonotype: Its antigen is unknown.

The treatment: approximately nine-day PBMC culture with coronavirus spike peptide pools or control peptides (ViraFEST assay). An unexposed donor provided the CD4+ T cells, which were collected before the COVID-19 pandemic (2011-2018). This rearrangement joins TRBV20-1 to TRBJ1-6; D is uncertain. Sequencing was performed on CD4+ T cells from blood, cultured in vitro. This TCR was sampled from a human donor in good health. CDR3 DNA: TGCAGTGCGCCTGGACGAACCTATAATTCACCCCTCCACTTT. Residues: CSAPGRTYNSPLHF.